The entry below gives a single T cell receptor (beta chain) sequence along with its context. Trimming stripped 4 bases from V and 8 bases from J, with 26 bases between. The germline CDR1 and CDR2 sequences are SEHNR and FQNEAQ (reference sequence). This CDR3 comprises 17 residues. The sample is drawn from a study of blood T cell repertoires in COVID-19. Sequencing used immunoSEQ multiplex PCR; TCRdb keeps in-frame clones, though not all of them. This sample carries over 400,000 clones, around 90% of them seen once, and the ten largest clones take under 8.5%. The gene calls are TRBV7-9 and TRBJ1-2; perhaps TRBD1 as D (6 bases). Sequencing was performed on peripheral blood. The receptor was derived from a woman in her forties or fifties with COVID-19, enrolled during active disease. CDR3 sequence: CASSSPPGQSSLGGYTF. The CDR3 coding sequence is TGTGCCAGCAGCTCTCCCCCCGGACAGTCCTCCTTAGGGGGCTACACCTTC.